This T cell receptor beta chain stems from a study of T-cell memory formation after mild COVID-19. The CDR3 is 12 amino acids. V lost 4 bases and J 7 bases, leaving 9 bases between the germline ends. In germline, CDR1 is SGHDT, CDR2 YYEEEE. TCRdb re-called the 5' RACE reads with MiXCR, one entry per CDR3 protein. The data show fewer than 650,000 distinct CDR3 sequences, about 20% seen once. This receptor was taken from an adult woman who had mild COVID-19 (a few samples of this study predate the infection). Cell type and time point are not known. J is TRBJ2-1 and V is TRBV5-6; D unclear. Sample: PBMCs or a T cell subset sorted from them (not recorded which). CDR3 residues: CASSKGLNEQFF. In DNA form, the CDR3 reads TGTGCCAGCAGCAAAGGATTAAATGAGCAGTTCTTC.